The 3 T cell receptor beta chains listed next were all sequenced from one sample in a study of blood T cell repertoires in COVID-19. Some clones are missing from TCRdb's copy, which holds only in-frame ones; the method was immunoSEQ multiplex PCR. This table holds about 40,000 clones, roughly 88% found once. The sequencing sample was made of peripheral blood. The receptors stem from a woman in her 70s with acute or convalescent COVID-19.

The chain uses TRBV2 and TRBJ2-3, with D possibly TRBD2 on 6 matching bases. The germline V and J ends were trimmed by 0 bases and 5 bases, with 18 bases remaining between them. The CDR3 is 17 amino acids. Germline loops: CDR1 SNHLY, CDR2 FYNNEI. CDR3 region: CASSEAAGFYEGDTQYF. The CDR3 DNA follows: TGTGCCAGCAGTGAAGCGGCGGGATTCTATGAAGGAGATACGCAGTATTTT.

The CDR3 DNA reads TGTGCCAGTAGTATAGGTCTGGCAGGGCTAACCCAAGAGACCCAGTACTTC. Amino acid sequence: CASSIGLAGLTQETQYF. The chain links TRBV19 to TRBJ2-5, with TRBD1 as a possible D gene (5 bases). There are 17 residues in the CDR3. V dropped 1 base and J dropped 1 base, with 16 bases sitting between them. In germline, CDR1 is LNHDA, CDR2 SQIVND (reference sequence). The entire variable domain, with the rest obtained from reference TRBV19 and TRBJ2-5, is as follows: DGGITQSPKYLFRKEGQNVTLSCEQNLNHDAMYWYRQDPGQGLRLIYYSQIVNDFQKGDIAEGYSVSREKKESFPLTVTSAQKNPTAFYLCASSIGLAGLTQETQYFGPGTRLLVL.

V usage is TRBV28 and J usage is TRBJ1-3, with D maybe TRBD1 (6 bases). V dropped 4 bases and J dropped 0 bases, with 10 bases sitting between them. This CDR3 is 15 amino acids long. In germline, CDR1 is MDHEN, CDR2 SYDVKM. CDR3 amino acids: CASSSTGSSGNTIYF. In DNA, the CDR3 is TGTGCCAGCAGTTCCACAGGGTCCTCTGGAAACACCATATATTTT.